These 8 T cell receptor beta chains were sequenced from one sample in a study of shared clonotypes between healthy human individuals. Clones were read by immunoSEQ multiplex PCR, and TCRdb kept only the in-frame ones, dropping some. The sample shows 2.3 million or so clones, about 92% of them seen only once. The sequencing input was naive CD4+ T cells from PBMCs. The subset denotes: CD45RA+ positively selected. These receptors originate from a man younger than 30 in good health. Some clones in this sample may be carry-over from other donors' samples.

The chain is built from TRBV5-1 and TRBJ1-4, with D maybe TRBD1 (6 bases). V was shortened by 7 bases and J by 4 bases, with 14 bases between the two germline ends. Germline V lookup: CDR1 SGHRS, CDR2 YFSETQ. This CDR3 is built from 14 residues. The CDR3 region has the DNA TGCGCCAGCTCCAAGGGGGGTTTTAATGAAAAACTGTTTTTT. Amino acid sequence: CASSKGGFNEKLFF.

V is TRBV13 and J is TRBJ2-5; TRBD2 aligns across 12 bases. The length of the CDR3 is 16 residues. The junction had 7 bases not matched to a gene; V was cut back by 3 bases and J by 5 bases. Looked up from germline, CDR1 is PRHDT and CDR2 is FYEKMQ (reference sequence). CDR3 residues: CASSFDGLAGMETQYF. CDR3 DNA sequence: TGTGCCAGCAGCTTTGACGGACTAGCGGGAATGGAGACCCAGTACTTC. Complete variable domain (other parts from reference TRBV13 and TRBJ2-5): AAGVIQSPRHLIKEKRETATLKCYPIPRHDTVYWYQQGPGQDPQFLISFYEKMQSDKGSIPDRFSAQQFSDYHSELNMSSLELGDSALYFCASSFDGLAGMETQYFGPGTRLLVL.

V usage is TRBV28 and J usage is TRBJ1-1, with unresolved D. Germline-derived CDR1 and CDR2 are MDHEN and SYDVKM. Deletions cut 6 bases from V and 1 base from J, with 15 bases between. This CDR3 is built from 15 residues. DNA of the CDR3: TGTGCCAGCAGCCTCACGGGGATGAAGAACACTGAAGCTTTCTTT. Encoded protein: CASSLTGMKNTEAFF.

This rearrangement joins TRBV4-2 to TRBJ2-2; D unclear. The V gene lost 1 base and the J gene lost 4 bases, with 4 bases spanning the gap. In germline, CDR1 is LGHNA, CDR2 YNFKEQ. CDR3 length: 13 residues. CDR3 sequence reads: CASSQAATGELFF. DNA for the CDR3: TGTGCCAGCAGCCAAGCGGCCACCGGGGAGCTGTTTTTT.

This sequence joins TRBV27 and TRBJ2-1, with D uncertain. The V end was cut by 4 bases, the J end by 10 bases, with 8 bases between. The germline CDR1 and CDR2 sequences are MNHEY and SMNVEV (reference sequence). The CDR3 totals 11 residues. CDR3 coding DNA: TGTGCCAGCAGTTCCCTCGGGGAGCAGTTCTTC. Protein product: CASSSLGEQFF.

A word on this clone: Distinct nucleotide sequences in the sample also encode this CDR3. The chain employs TRBV14 and TRBJ1-1; 10 bases line up with TRBD1. Germline assignment: CDR1 SGHDN and CDR2 FVKESK. This CDR3 is built from 14 residues. Unmatched junction bases numbered 2, after V lost 2 bases and J lost 5 bases. CDR3 region: CASSQPGQGTEAFF. CDR3 in DNA: TGTGCCAGCAGCCAACCGGGACAGGGGACTGAAGCTTTCTTT.

This chain joins TRBV9 and TRBJ2-3; TRBD2 agrees at 10 bases. The J segment lost 0 bases and the V segment lost 6 bases, leaving 4 bases of the junction unmatched. Per the germline V gene, CDR1 is SGDLS and CDR2 is YYNGEE. This CDR3 is 15 amino acids long. CDR3 coding DNA: TGTGCCAGCACCGAAGCGGGAGGGAGCACAGATACGCAGTATTTT. As protein: CASTEAGGSTDTQYF.

V is TRBV28 and J is TRBJ2-5, with TRBD2 matching over 8 bases. Germline V gives CDR1 MDHEN, CDR2 SYDVKM. The CDR3 contains 16 residues. With V trimmed by 5 bases and J by 4 bases, 12 bases remained unmatched. The CDR3 coding sequence is TGTGCCAGCAGTCCCCCGGGACTAGTAGGGTTAGAGACCCAGTACTTC. Translation: CASSPPGLVGLETQYF.